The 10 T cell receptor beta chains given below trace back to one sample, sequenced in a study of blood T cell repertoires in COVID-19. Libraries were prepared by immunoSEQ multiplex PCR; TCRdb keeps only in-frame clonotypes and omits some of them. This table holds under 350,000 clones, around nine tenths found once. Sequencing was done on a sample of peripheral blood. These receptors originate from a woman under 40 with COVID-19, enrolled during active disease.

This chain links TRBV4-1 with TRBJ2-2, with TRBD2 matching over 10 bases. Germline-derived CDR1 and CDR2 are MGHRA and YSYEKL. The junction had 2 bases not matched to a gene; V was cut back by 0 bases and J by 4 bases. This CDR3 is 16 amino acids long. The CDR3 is CASSQEKRGGTGELFF. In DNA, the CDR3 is TGCGCCAGCAGCCAAGAAAAGCGGGGGGGCACCGGGGAGCTGTTTTTT.

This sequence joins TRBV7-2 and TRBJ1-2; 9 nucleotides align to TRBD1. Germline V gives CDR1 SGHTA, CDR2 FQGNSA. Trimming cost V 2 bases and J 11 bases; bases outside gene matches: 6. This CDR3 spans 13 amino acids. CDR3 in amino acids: CASSLTGGIGYTF. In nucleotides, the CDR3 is TGTGCCAGCAGCTTAACAGGGGGCATAGGGTACACCTTC.

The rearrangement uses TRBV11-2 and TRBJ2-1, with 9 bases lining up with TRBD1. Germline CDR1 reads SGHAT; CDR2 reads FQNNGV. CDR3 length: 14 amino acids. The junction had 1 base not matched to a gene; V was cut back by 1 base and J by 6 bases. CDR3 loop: CASSLVGQGNEQFF. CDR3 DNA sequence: TGTGCCAGCAGCTTAGTGGGACAGGGCAATGAGCAGTTCTTC.

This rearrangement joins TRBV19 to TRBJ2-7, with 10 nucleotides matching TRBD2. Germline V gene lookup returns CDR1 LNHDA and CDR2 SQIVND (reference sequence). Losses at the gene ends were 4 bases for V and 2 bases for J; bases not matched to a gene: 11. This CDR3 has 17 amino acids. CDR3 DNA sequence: TGTGCCAGTAGTAAGGCTAGCGGGGGACCTATCGCCTACGAGCAGTACTTC. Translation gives CASSKASGGPIAYEQYF.

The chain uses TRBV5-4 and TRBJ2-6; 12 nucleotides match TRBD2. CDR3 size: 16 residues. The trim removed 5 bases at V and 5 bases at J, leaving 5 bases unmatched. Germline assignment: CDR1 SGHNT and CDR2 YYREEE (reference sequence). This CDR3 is CASSLGTSGRANVLTF. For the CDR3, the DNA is TGTGCCAGCAGTCTGGGGACTAGCGGGCGGGCCAACGTCCTGACTTTC.

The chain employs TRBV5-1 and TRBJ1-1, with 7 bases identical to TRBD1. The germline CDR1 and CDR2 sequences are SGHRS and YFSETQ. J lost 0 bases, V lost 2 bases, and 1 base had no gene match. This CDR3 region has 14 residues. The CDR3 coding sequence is TGCGCCAGCAGCTTAGGGACAGTGAACACTGAAGCTTTCTTT. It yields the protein CASSLGTVNTEAFF.

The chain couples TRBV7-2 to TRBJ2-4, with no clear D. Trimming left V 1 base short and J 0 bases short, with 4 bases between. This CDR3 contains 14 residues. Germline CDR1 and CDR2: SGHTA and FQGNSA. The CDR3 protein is CASSLGRAKNIQYF. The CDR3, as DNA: TGTGCCAGCAGCTTAGGGAGAGCCAAAAACATTCAGTACTTC.

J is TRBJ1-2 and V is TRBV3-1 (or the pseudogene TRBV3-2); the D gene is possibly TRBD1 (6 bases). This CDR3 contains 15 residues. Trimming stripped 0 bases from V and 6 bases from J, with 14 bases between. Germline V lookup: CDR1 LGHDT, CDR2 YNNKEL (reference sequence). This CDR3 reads CASSQDQYPGDGYTF. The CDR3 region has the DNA TGTGCCAGCAGCCAAGATCAATACCCAGGGGATGGCTACACCTTC.

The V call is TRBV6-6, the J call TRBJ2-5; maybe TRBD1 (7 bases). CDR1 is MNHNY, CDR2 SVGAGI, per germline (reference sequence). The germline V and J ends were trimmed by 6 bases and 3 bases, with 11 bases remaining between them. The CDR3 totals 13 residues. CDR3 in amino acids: CASRAGQKETQYF. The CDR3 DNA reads TGTGCCAGCAGGGCGGGACAGAAAGAGACCCAGTACTTC.

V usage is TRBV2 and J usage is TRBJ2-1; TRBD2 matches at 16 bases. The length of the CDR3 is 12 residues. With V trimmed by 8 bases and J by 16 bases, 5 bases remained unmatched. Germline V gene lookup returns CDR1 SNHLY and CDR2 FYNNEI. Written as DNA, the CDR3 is TGTGCCAGCTCGGGGACTAGCGGGGGGGCCTTCTTC. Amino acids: CASSGTSGGAFF.